The source of this T cell receptor beta chain is a study of blood T cells in healthy people across ages. A sample-barcoded 5' primer and a J-beta primer mix were used in a second PCR of about 7 to 11 cycles. Each cDNA was tagged by a template-switch adaptor containing 12 random nucleotides. TCRdb reprocessed the 5' RACE reads via MiXCR and lists one record per CDR3 protein. Among over 1,200,000 distinct CDR3 sequences listed, roughly 64% were seen once. The ends lost 0 bases at V and 3 bases at J; junction bases unmatched: 8. CDR3 length: 18 amino acids. CDR1 SGHVS and CDR2 FNYEAQ come from the germline V gene.

The rearrangement joins TRBV7-6 to TRBJ2-7, with TRBD2 matching over 13 bases. This clonotype originated in a man aged 18 to 29 in good health. Sequences were obtained from blood. CDR3 residues: CASSLAVGTSGADYEQYF. CDR3 bases: TGTGCCAGCAGCTTAGCGGTTGGGACTAGCGGGGCAGACTACGAGCAGTACTTC.